This T cell receptor (beta chain) stems from a study of pediatric ulcerative colitis. General study results and limits: Ulcerative colitis patients shared more blood-rectal clones than controls. Rectal repertoires separated controls, mild-moderate and acute severe colitis.

Ulcerative colitis patients received no immunosuppressive medication before the diagnostic colonoscopy. The protocol was immunoSEQ multiplex PCR, while the TCRdb copy is restricted to in-frame clones and leaves out a portion. The data hold 25,000 to 35,000 clones, with more than 75% observed a single time. Points on this clone: What it recognizes is unknown.

V shed 8 bases, J shed 7 bases, and the junction held 14 bases outside the gene matches. The CDR3 spans 15 residues. CDR1 is MNHNS and CDR2 is SASEGT in the germline V gene. V gene TRBV6-1 combines with J gene TRBJ1-5; 7 nucleotides line up with TRBD1. This clonotype originated in a boy younger than 18 with severe ulcerative colitis. Material: blood. The CDR3 region is CASGGGQGGIQPQHF. The CDR3 region has the DNA TGTGCCAGCGGGGGTGGGCAGGGGGGCATACAGCCCCAGCATTTT.